This TCR beta chain was captured in a study of shared T cell receptors in the human thymus. CDR3 length: 15 residues. Trimming shortened V by 4 bases and J by 3 bases, and 15 bases separated the two germline ends. Germline V gene data show CDR1 as MDHEN and CDR2 as SYDVKM. TCRdb's copy holds only in-frame clones and misses some; the assay was immunoSEQ multiplex PCR. The data show hundreds of thousands of clones, roughly 86% seen once. These data were likewise used in another study, on human thymus T cells. Turning to that study: Donors were healthy Finnish infants having corrective surgery for congenital heart defects. It was from resections taken during corrective heart surgery that the thymus tissue came. The authors found apparently biased V and J gene usage in thymic and blood repertoires. Related reports documented highly overlapping thymic repertoires among unrelated individuals.

This sequence was found in a boy under three years old with a congenital heart defect. V and J are TRBV28 and TRBJ1-1; D possibly corresponds to TRBD1 (5 bases). Sequencing was carried out using thymocytes. DNA of the CDR3: TGTGCCAGCAGTTCAACGACAGACACAGACACTGAAGCTTTCTTT. Translating it yields CASSSTTDTDTEAFF.